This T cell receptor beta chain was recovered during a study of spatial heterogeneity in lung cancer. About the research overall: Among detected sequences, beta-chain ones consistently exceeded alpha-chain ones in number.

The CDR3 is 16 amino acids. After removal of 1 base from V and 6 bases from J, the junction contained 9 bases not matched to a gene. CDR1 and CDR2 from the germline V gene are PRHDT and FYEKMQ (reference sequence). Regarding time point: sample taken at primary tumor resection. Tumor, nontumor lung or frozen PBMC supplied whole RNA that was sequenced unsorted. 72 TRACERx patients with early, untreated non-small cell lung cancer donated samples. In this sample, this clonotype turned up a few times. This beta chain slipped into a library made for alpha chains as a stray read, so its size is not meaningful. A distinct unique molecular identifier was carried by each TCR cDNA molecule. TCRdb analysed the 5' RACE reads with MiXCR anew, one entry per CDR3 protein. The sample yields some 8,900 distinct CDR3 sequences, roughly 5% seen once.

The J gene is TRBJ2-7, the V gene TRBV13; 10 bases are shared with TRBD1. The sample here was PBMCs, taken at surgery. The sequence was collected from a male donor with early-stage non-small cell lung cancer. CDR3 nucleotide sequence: TGTGCCAGCAGCTTAGTTGTAGGGACAGGGGCTCGCGAGCAGTACTTC. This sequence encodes CASSLVVGTGAREQYF.